This TCR beta chain is drawn from a study of CD8 T cells in ankylosing spondylitis. Points from the study as a whole: Characteristic of ankylosing spondylitis blood, it appeared, was a TCR beta motif comprising several highly homologous variants.

Germline V gives CDR1 ENHRY, CDR2 SYGVKD. The V gene lost 7 bases and the J gene lost 1 base, with 11 bases spanning the gap. The CDR3 totals 13 residues. This clonotype came up a few times. Its antigen is currently unknown. TCRdb recomputed calls from the 5' RACE reads with MiXCR, one row per CDR3 protein. The sample holds hundreds of thousands of distinct CDR3 sequences, about 10% seen once. The chain couples TRBV10-3 to TRBJ2-7; D gene unclear. What was sequenced was blood, either unsorted or a sorted T cell fraction (not recorded which). This sequence originates from a male donor with ankylosing spondylitis. DNA for the CDR3: TGTGCCATCAACAACGGCGTTTCCTACGAGCAGTACTTC. Translating gives CAINNGVSYEQYF.